This T cell receptor (beta chain) stems from a study of CD8+ T cells in alopecia areata. Study-wide context: Tofacitinib was given for 6 to 18 months, then stopped for 6 months.

Collected material from alopecia areata patients comprised lesional scalp punch biopsies and peripheral blood. The sorting of PBMCs gave CD4+ and CD8+ T cells. RNA was extracted and reverse transcribed into cDNA as the sequencing template. Profiled with immunoSEQ multiplex PCR; TCRdb holds only in-frame clones, not every one. This table holds over 120,000 clones, roughly 50% found once. Study-level findings and limits: Lesional scalp displayed greater clonality than normal scalp, most notably in alopecia totalis/universalis.

This clone was seen only a few times. The target antigen is unknown. V lost 4 bases, J lost 0 bases, and 14 bases lay in between. The germline V gene encodes CDR1 SGHRS and CDR2 YFSETQ. This CDR3 contains 16 residues. The TCR originated in a human donor with alopecia areata. The specimen was CD4+ T cells sorted from blood, collected at week 0. The rearrangement joins TRBV5-1 to TRBJ1-3, with D possibly matching TRBD1 (5 bases). The CDR3 region has the DNA TGCGCCAGCAGCCTATATACAGGTTACTCTGGAAACACCATATATTTT. This codes for CASSLYTGYSGNTIYF.